Listed here is a single T cell receptor beta chain. Its antigen is still unknown. This sample stems from a study of a mutant IDH1 vaccine in newly diagnosed glioma. On the study more broadly: Vaccines were begun 4-6 weeks after radiotherapy alone, or with temozolomide cycles. Patients had received radiotherapy, temozolomide, or both previously, most receiving both.

Libraries were prepared by immunoSEQ multiplex PCR; TCRdb keeps only in-frame clonotypes and omits some of them. The profile covers about 41,000 clones, with 85% to 90% appearing a single time and approximately 1.5% taken by the ten largest. The CDR3 length is 15 residues. The V gene end was trimmed by 5 bases and the J gene end by 3 bases; junction bases not matched to a gene: 7. CDR1 and CDR2 (germline): MNHEY, SVGAGI. Time point meaning: week 35, safety follow-up. Vaccine doses each comprised 300 ug of mutant IDH1 20-mer peptide, with topical imiquimod. Patients came in for eight vaccinations, in weeks 1, 3, 5, 7, 11, 15, 19 and 23.

V is TRBV6-5 and J is TRBJ2-7; TRBD1 matches 10 bases. The sequence was collected from a man in his forties or fifties with glioma. The sample here was PBMCs, taken from a glioma patient whose treatment included an IDH1 peptide vaccine. The CDR3 loop reads CASSPRGQGVYEQYV. The CDR3 nucleotides are TGTGCCAGCAGTCCCCGCGGACAGGGGGTCTACGAGCAGTACGTC.